Following are 22 T cell receptor beta chains from one sample sequenced in a study of cytomegalovirus exposure and HLA in healthy donors. The PCR used 60 Vbeta and 13 Jbeta primers. Profiling relied on immunoSEQ multiplex PCR, and the TCRdb table lists in-frame clones only, not all of them. The sample has 100,000 to 120,000 clones; 75% to 85% are singletons. Sequencing was done on a sample of PBMCs. The receptors come from a man younger than 30 in good health and CMV-seronegative.

The genes are TRBV6-1 and TRBJ1-1, with 10 bases lining up with TRBD1. The junction had 9 bases not matched to a gene; V was cut back by 0 bases and J by 2 bases. The CDR3 is made up of 18 amino acids. CDR1 is MNHNS and CDR2 is SASEGT in the germline V gene. The CDR3 DNA reads as TGTGCCAGCAGTGAAGCGTTGACAGGGGGCCTCGAAAACACTGAAGCTTTCTTT. Its protein is CASSEALTGGLENTEAFF.

The chain joins TRBV21-1 to TRBJ2-6; TRBD2 is the table's D call, not checked against the DNA. TRBV21-1 is noted as a pseudogene. The CDR3 extends over 15 amino acids. CDR3 sequence: CASTRLSSGANVLTF. The DNA for the CDR3 is TGTGCCAGCACCCGACTCTCCTCTGGGGCCAACGTCCTGACTTTC.

This clone was found a few times. The chain carries TRBV6-5 and TRBJ2-7, with D possibly matching TRBD2 (5 bases). Germline CDR1 reads MNHEY; CDR2 reads SVGAGI. Between the trimmed V and J ends, which lost 2 bases and 0 bases, there was a span of 11 bases. This CDR3 has 15 amino acids. CDR3 sequence (DNA): TGTGCCAGCAGTTACGGGTCGGGGATCTCCTACGAGCAGTACTTC. Protein sequence: CASSYGSGISYEQYF.

The V gene is TRBV7-2, the J gene TRBJ1-2; TRBD1 agrees at 8 bases. The CDR3 runs 13 residues. Germline loops: CDR1 SGHTA, CDR2 FQGNSA. After removal of 3 bases from V and 8 bases from J, the junction contained 5 bases not matched to a gene. CDR3 protein: CASSLDRDGGYTF. As DNA, the CDR3 is TGTGCCAGCAGCTTGGACAGGGACGGGGGCTACACCTTC. Filled out from reference TRBV7-2 and TRBJ1-2, the complete variable domain reads GAGVSQSPSNKVTEKGKDVELRCDPISGHTALYWYRQSLGQGLEFLIYFQGNSAPDKSGLPSDRFSAERTGGSVSTLTIQRTQQEDSAVYLCASSLDRDGGYTFGSGTRLTVV.

This clone was observed a handful of times. This chain connects TRBV9 to TRBJ2-7; D is perhaps TRBD1 (5 bases). The CDR3 spans 15 residues. Trimming removed 0 bases from V and 5 bases from J, with 15 bases in between. Germline-derived CDR1 and CDR2 are SGDLS and YYNGEE. CDR3 in DNA: TGTGCCAGCAGCGTAGGTCCAGGGCTAGACCACGAGCAGTACTTC. Encoded protein: CASSVGPGLDHEQYF.

Worth noting for this clone: At one end, the junction sequence differs from germline, possibly due to a read error. The genes are TRBV10-3 and TRBJ1-1; D uncertain. The CDR3 contains 16 residues. The germline V gene encodes CDR1 ENHRY and CDR2 SYGVKD. The chain's CDR3 is CASSYSHSVQNTEAFF. DNA of the CDR3: TGTGCCAGCAGTTACTCCCACTCGGTCCAGAACACTGAAGCTTTCTTT.

This chain uses TRBV28 with TRBJ1-2; D ambiguous. The V gene's germline CDR1 is MDHEN and CDR2 SYDVKM. The CDR3 loop spans 16 amino acids. V lost 4 bases to trimming and J lost 5 bases, with 20 bases between them. The CDR3 nucleotides read TGTGCCAGCAGTTCCGACTACAGCCCCAGGAGGTATGGCTACACCTTC. Its translation: CASSSDYSPRRYGYTF.

The count of this clone is one. The rearrangement uses TRBV7-8 and TRBJ2-1, with D tentatively TRBD1 or TRBD2 (5 bases each). This CDR3 has 16 residues. CDR1 is SGHVS, CDR2 FQNEAQ, per germline. Trimming took 5 bases from V and 0 from J, leaving 14 bases between them. CDR3 DNA sequence: TGTGCCAGCAGCCTAGGGGAGCGGTCCTCCTACAATGAGCAGTTCTTC. It yields the protein CASSLGERSSYNEQFF.

The V gene is TRBV27, the J gene TRBJ2-1; 8 bases are shared with TRBD2. Trimming took 7 bases from V and 2 from J; bases not matched to a gene: 7. Germline V gene sequence: CDR1 MNHEY, CDR2 SMNVEV (reference sequence). The CDR3 runs to 15 residues. The CDR3 DNA follows: TGTGCCAGCACCGAAGCGGGAGATCCCTACAATGAGCAGTTCTTC. As protein: CASTEAGDPYNEQFF.

This chain connects TRBV6-5 to TRBJ2-7; D is unclear. V gave up 10 bases and J gave up 1 base, with 17 bases separating them. Germline loops: CDR1 MNHEY, CDR2 SVGAGI. This CDR3 spans 14 amino acids. The CDR3 sequence is CANGDRRGSYEQYF. Written as DNA, the CDR3 is TGTGCCAACGGAGATAGAAGAGGATCCTACGAGCAGTACTTC.

The rearrangement uses TRBV5-4 and TRBJ2-7, with TRBD1 matching 10 bases. Looked up from germline, CDR1 is SGHNT and CDR2 is YYREEE (reference sequence). The ends lost 5 bases at V and 5 bases at J; junction bases unmatched: 10. This CDR3 is 15 amino acids long. CDR3 amino acids: CASRIGGQGLHEQYF. In DNA, the CDR3 is TGTGCCAGCAGAATTGGGGGACAGGGGCTACACGAGCAGTACTTC.

This chain connects TRBV2 to TRBJ2-3; 12 bases map to TRBD2. V was clipped by 9 bases and J by 2 bases; unmatched bases: 3. The CDR3 is made up of 14 amino acids. From germline, CDR1 is SNHLY and CDR2 FYNNEI. For the CDR3, the DNA is TGTGCCAGTCGGACTAGCGGGATCACAGATACGCAGTATTTT. It codes for CASRTSGITDTQYF.

The rearrangement uses TRBV11-2 and TRBJ1-2; D possibly corresponds to TRBD1 (5 bases). The CDR3 loop spans 12 amino acids. CDR1 SGHAT and CDR2 FQNNGV come from the germline V gene. Trimming took 5 bases from V and 8 from J, leaving 12 bases between them. CDR3 sequence reads: CASSPTTVGYTF. DNA of the CDR3: TGTGCCAGCAGCCCGACGACAGTCGGCTACACCTTC. Complete variable domain (other parts from reference TRBV11-2 and TRBJ1-2): EAGVAQSPRYKIIEKRQSVAFWCNPISGHATLYWYQQILGQGPKLLIQFQNNGVVDDSQLPKDRFSAERLKGVDSTLKIQPAKLEDSAVYLCASSPTTVGYTFGSGTRLTVV.

CDR3 protein: CASSTGMRDEQYF. The CDR3 nucleotides are TGTGCCAGCAGCACAGGGATGCGGGACGAGCAGTACTTC. The genes are TRBV7-2 and TRBJ2-7, with a weak D call TRBD1 (6 bases). Per the germline V gene, CDR1 is SGHTA and CDR2 is FQGNSA. The ends were cut back, 5 bases at V and 5 bases at J, with 13 bases in the middle. This CDR3 spans 13 amino acids.

The rearrangement links TRBV7-3 to TRBJ2-7, with TRBD2 matching over 9 bases. The CDR3 is 14 amino acids. CDR1 SGHTA and CDR2 FQGTGA come from the germline V gene. Trimming removed 1 base from V and 5 bases from J; junction bases left unmatched: 3. CDR3 sequence: CASSLSGRADEQYF. The DNA for the CDR3 is TGTGCCAGCAGCTTAAGCGGGAGGGCCGACGAGCAGTACTTC.

As concerns this clone: Different DNA sequences within this sample yield the same CDR3. DNA for the CDR3: TGTGCCACTCTTGGTGGGGCAAGGACCATATATTTT. It encodes CATLGGARTIYF. The chain uses TRBV6-5 and TRBJ1-3, with a weak D call TRBD1 (5 bases). The CDR3 sequence is 12 residues long. V lost 10 bases to trimming and J lost 10 bases, with 17 bases between them. From germline, CDR1 is MNHEY and CDR2 SVGAGI.

This chain uses TRBV7-2 with TRBJ2-5; 8 bases are a match to TRBD1. This CDR3 spans 14 amino acids. J gave up 5 bases and V 0 bases, and 2 bases lay outside the gene matches. CDR1 is SGHTA, CDR2 FQGNSA, per germline. CDR3 DNA: TGTGCCAGCAGCTTAGCCAGGGGGCTGGAGACCCAGTACTTC. It translates to CASSLARGLETQYF.

The V gene is TRBV7-8, the J gene TRBJ2-1; D might be TRBD2 (6 bases). This CDR3 region has 16 residues. V lost 0 bases and J 1 base, leaving 10 bases between the germline ends. The germline gives CDR1 SGHVS, CDR2 FQNEAQ. DNA of the CDR3: TGTGCCAGCAGCTTAGCGGGAGGTGGGTCCTACAATGAGCAGTTCTTC. Protein sequence: CASSLAGGGSYNEQFF.

The chain combines TRBV28 with TRBJ2-3; 9 bases line up with TRBD2. The junction had 14 bases not matched to a gene; V was cut back by 4 bases and J by 6 bases. Germline assignment: CDR1 MDHEN and CDR2 SYDVKM. The CDR3 length is 17 residues. CDR3 amino acids: CASSSDLLAGRRDTQYF. CDR3 nucleotide sequence: TGTGCCAGCAGTTCCGACCTCCTAGCGGGAAGGCGTGATACGCAGTATTTT.

V gene TRBV15 combines with J gene TRBJ2-7; 9 bases align to TRBD2. V trimming: 5 bases; J trimming: 4 bases; junction bases outside the gene matches: 9. The CDR3 totals 15 residues. Germline CDR1 is LNHNV and CDR2 is YYDKDF (reference sequence). CDR3 DNA: TGTGCCACCAGCTCCCGGGGGACTAGCAGATACGAGCAGTACTTC. Its translation: CATSSRGTSRYEQYF.

V is TRBV27 and J is TRBJ2-7; D is ambiguous. Trimming cost V 2 bases and J 0 bases, with 8 bases left between them. The CDR3 runs to 14 residues. Germline CDR1 MNHEY, CDR2 SMNVEV (reference sequence). CDR3 protein: CASSLIASSYEQYF. Here the CDR3 DNA reads TGTGCCAGCAGTTTAATTGCCAGCTCCTACGAGCAGTACTTC.

The chain employs TRBV27 and TRBJ2-7; D unclear. This CDR3 is 14 amino acids long. The V gene's germline CDR1 is MNHEY and CDR2 SMNVEV (reference sequence). Trimming removed 1 base from V and 2 bases from J, with 9 bases in between. Written as DNA, the CDR3 is TGTGCCAGCAGTTTATACTACCCCCCCTACGAGCAGTACTTC. The encoded protein is CASSLYYPPYEQYF.